The 9 T cell receptor beta chains below come from one sample, sequenced in a study of Ad26.COV2.S vaccination and SARS-CoV-2 variants. Data came from immunoSEQ multiplex PCR; TCRdb stores just in-frame clones and leaves some out. The table has about 400,000 clones, approximately 83% seen once; the top ten hold about 8%. Treatment in this sample: around 19 received Ad26.COV2.S at low or high dose, single or two shots; several received placebo; per-sample allocation not given. The samples date from day 63 after the first vaccine or placebo injection. The sample consisted of peripheral blood, taken in a trial of Ad26.COV2.S vaccine versus placebo. The receptors derive from a person between 18 and 65 years old who received the Ad26.COV2.S COVID-19 vaccine or a placebo.

The V gene is TRBV21-1, the J gene TRBJ2-2; TRBD2, as called in the table, went unchecked against the DNA. TRBV21-1 counts as a pseudogene. CDR3 size: 13 residues. This CDR3 is CASREGNTGELFF. The DNA of the CDR3 is TGTGCCAGCAGGGAGGGGAACACCGGGGAGCTGTTTTTT.

The genes are TRBV2 and TRBJ2-2, with 8 bases that match TRBD2. J gave up 6 bases and V 9 bases, and 6 bases lay outside the gene matches. In germline, CDR1 is SNHLY, CDR2 FYNNEI. The CDR3 is made up of 13 amino acids. Here the CDR3 DNA reads TGTGCCAGTTCGACTAGCGTAGCCGGGGAGCTGTTTTTT. This translates into CASSTSVAGELFF.

V gene TRBV6-6 combines with J gene TRBJ2-2, with TRBD2 identical over 10 bases. J gave up 4 bases and V 5 bases, and 7 bases lay outside the gene matches. The CDR3 contains 16 residues. Germline CDR1 MNHNY, CDR2 SVGAGI (reference sequence). The CDR3 DNA reads TGTGCCAGCAGTAAAAGCGGGGGGGCCGTCACCGGGGAGCTGTTTTTT. It codes for CASSKSGGAVTGELFF.

The CDR3 DNA reads as TGCGCCAGCATGTGGACTAGCGGAGTTCAAGAGACCCAGTACTTC. Translation gives CASMWTSGVQETQYF. This chain links TRBV5-1 with TRBJ2-5; TRBD2 agrees at 10 bases. The V segment lost 6 bases and the J segment 2 bases; nucleotides outside the gene matches: 7. Looked up from germline, CDR1 is SGHRS and CDR2 is YFSETQ. CDR3 length: 15 residues.

This sequence joins TRBV5-6 and TRBJ1-1; weak D call: TRBD1 (5 bases). This CDR3 spans 14 amino acids. V gave up 3 bases and J gave up 5 bases, with 14 bases separating them. Germline values: CDR1 SGHDT, CDR2 YYEEEE. The CDR3 reads CASSWGRAKTEAFF. The CDR3 nucleotides read TGTGCCAGCAGCTGGGGCAGAGCTAAGACTGAAGCTTTCTTT.

V and J are TRBV12-3 or TRBV12-4 and TRBJ1-6; no clear D gene. The CDR3 totals 13 residues. V was clipped by 3 bases and J by 4 bases, with 4 bases between them. CDR3 sequence: CASSFQYNSPLHF. The CDR3, as DNA: TGTGCCAGCAGTTTTCAGTATAATTCACCCCTCCACTTT.

Worth noting for this clone: Additional DNA sequences in this sample encode the identical CDR3. The chain has TRBV18 and TRBJ2-7; 9 bases align to TRBD1. Germline lookup yields CDR1 KGHSH and CDR2 LQKENI. The CDR3 runs 14 residues. V shed 2 bases and J 4 bases; nucleotides not matched to a gene: 3. Here the CDR3 reads CASSPRGQGYEQYF. The DNA of the CDR3 is TGTGCCAGCTCACCAAGGGGACAGGGTTACGAGCAGTACTTC.

The rearrangement joins TRBV15 to TRBJ1-1, with a tentative D call TRBD1 (5 bases). The V end was cut by 1 base, the J end by 0 bases, with 9 bases between. The CDR3 runs to 15 residues. Germline lookup yields CDR1 LNHNV and CDR2 YYDKDF (reference sequence). CDR3 sequence (DNA): TGTGCCACCAGCAGAGGACAGACCATGAACACTGAAGCTTTCTTT. Protein: CATSRGQTMNTEAFF.

This chain connects TRBV5-6 to TRBJ1-2; 10 bases fit TRBD1. V dropped 4 bases and J dropped 8; count of bases not matched to a gene: 5. CDR1 SGHDT and CDR2 YYEEEE come from the germline V gene. The CDR3 contains 13 residues. The CDR3 here is CASSRQGARGYTF. In nucleotides, the CDR3 is TGTGCCAGCAGCCGACAGGGGGCAAGGGGCTACACCTTC.